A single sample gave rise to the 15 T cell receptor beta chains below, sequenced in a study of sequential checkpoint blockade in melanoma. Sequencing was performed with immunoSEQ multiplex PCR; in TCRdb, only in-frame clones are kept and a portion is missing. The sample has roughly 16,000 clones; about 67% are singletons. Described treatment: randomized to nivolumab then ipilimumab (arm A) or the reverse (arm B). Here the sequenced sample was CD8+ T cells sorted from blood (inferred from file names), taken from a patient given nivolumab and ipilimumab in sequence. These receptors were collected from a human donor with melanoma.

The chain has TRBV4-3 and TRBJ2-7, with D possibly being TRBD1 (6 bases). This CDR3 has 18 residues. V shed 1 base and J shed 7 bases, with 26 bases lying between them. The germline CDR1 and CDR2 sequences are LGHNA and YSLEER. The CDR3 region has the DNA TGCGCCAGCAGCCAAGGCGTGGATTATGGAGCCAGGGGCCTGGAGCAGTACTTC. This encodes CASSQGVDYGARGLEQYF.

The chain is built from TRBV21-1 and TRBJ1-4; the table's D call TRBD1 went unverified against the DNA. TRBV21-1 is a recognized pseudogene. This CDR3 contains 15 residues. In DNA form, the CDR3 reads TGTGCCAGCAGCAACGCGAGACAGGGAAGGGAAAAACTGTTTTTT. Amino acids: CASSNARQGREKLFF.

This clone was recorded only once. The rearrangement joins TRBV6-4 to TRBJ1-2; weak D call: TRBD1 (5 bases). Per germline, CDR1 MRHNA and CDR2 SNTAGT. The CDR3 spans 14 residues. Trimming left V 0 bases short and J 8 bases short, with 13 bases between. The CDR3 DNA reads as TGTGCCAGCAGTGACTCTGTCGGGGGTGGGGGCTACACCTTC. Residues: CASSDSVGGGGYTF.

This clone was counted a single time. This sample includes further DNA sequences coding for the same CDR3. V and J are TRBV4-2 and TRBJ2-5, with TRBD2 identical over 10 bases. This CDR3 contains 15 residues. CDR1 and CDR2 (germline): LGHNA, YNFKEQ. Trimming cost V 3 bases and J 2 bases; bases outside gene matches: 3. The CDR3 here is CASSQERGGQETQYF. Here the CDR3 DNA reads TGTGCCAGCAGCCAGGAGCGGGGGGGGCAAGAGACCCAGTACTTC.

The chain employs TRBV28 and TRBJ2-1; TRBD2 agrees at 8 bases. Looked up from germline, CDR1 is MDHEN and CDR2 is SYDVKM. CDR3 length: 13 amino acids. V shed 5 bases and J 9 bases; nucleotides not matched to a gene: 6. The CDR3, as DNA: TGTGCCAGCAGTCCGTCGGGGGGGGCTGAGCAGTTCTTC. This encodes CASSPSGGAEQFF.

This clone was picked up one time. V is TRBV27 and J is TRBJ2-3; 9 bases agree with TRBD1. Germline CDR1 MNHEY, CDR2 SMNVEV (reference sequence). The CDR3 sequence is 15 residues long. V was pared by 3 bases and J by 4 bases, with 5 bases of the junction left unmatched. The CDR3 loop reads CASSFLGQGADTQYF. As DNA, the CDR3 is TGTGCCAGCAGTTTTTTGGGACAGGGCGCAGATACGCAGTATTTT.

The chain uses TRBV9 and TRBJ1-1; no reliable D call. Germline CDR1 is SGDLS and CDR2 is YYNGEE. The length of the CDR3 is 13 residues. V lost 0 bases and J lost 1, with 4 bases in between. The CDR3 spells CASSVAGNTEAFF. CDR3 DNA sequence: TGTGCCAGCAGCGTAGCAGGGAACACTGAAGCTTTCTTT.

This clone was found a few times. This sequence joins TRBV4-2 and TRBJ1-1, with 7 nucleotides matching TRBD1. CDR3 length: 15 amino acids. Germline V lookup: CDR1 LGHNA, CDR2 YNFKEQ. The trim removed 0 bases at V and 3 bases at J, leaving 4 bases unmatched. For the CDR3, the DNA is TGTGCCAGCAGCCAAGATGGGCAGGGGGACACTGAAGCTTTCTTT. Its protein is CASSQDGQGDTEAFF.

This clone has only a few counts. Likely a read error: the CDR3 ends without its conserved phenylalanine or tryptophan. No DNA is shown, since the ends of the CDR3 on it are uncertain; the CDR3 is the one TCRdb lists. The CDR3 spells CASSGSGGPTP. This chain connects TRBV2 to TRBJ2-3; the table names TRBD2, a call not compared with the DNA. The germline CDR1 and CDR2 sequences are SNHLY and FYNNEI. The CDR3 is 11 amino acids long, termini counted.

The CDR3 region is CASSGYDRGLSEAFF. In DNA form, the CDR3 reads TGTGCCAGCAGTGGATACGACAGGGGGCTGTCTGAAGCTTTCTTT. The J gene is TRBJ1-1, the V gene TRBV6-1; 10 bases agree with TRBD1. Unmatched junction bases numbered 8, after V lost 4 bases and J lost 6 bases. The CDR3 is made up of 15 amino acids. Germline loops: CDR1 MNHNS, CDR2 SASEGT.

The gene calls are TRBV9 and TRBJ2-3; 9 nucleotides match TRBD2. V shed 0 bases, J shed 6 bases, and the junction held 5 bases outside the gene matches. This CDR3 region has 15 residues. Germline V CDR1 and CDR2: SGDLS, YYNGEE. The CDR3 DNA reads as TGTGCCAGCAGCGTAGCCGCGGGGGGGACCGATACGCAGTATTTT. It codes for CASSVAAGGTDTQYF.

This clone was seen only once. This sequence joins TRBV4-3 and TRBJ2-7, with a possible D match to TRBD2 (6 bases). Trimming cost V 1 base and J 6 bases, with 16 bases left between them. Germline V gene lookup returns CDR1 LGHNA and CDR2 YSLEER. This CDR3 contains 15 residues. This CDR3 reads CASSQGVGEGLEQYF. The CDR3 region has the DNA TGCGCCAGCAGCCAAGGAGTCGGTGAGGGACTCGAGCAGTACTTC.

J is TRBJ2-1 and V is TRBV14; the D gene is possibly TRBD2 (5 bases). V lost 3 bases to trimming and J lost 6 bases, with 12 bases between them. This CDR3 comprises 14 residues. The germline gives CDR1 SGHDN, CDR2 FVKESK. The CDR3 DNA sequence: TGTGCCAGCAGCCAGGCGTCGACTATCAATGAGCAGTTCTTC. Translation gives CASSQASTINEQFF.

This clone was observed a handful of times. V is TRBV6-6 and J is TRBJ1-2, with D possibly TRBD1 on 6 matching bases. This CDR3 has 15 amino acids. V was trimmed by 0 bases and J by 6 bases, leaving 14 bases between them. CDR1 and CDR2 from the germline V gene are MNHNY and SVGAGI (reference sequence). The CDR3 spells CASSYSIGGADGYTF. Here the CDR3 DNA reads TGTGCCAGCAGTTACTCGATTGGGGGGGCCGATGGCTACACCTTC.

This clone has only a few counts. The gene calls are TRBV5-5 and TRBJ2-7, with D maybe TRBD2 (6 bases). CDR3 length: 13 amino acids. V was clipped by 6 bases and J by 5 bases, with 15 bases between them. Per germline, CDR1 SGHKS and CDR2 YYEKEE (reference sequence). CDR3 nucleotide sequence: TGTGCCAGCACCCCCGCGGGATACCACGAGCAGTACTTC. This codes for CASTPAGYHEQYF. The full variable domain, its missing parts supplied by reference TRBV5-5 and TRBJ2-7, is DAGVTQSPTHLIKTRGQQVTLRCSPISGHKSVSWYQQVLGQGPQFIFQYYEKEERGRGNFPDRFSARQFPNYSSELNVNALLLGDSALYLCASTPAGYHEQYFGPGTRLTVT.